What follows is one T cell receptor (beta chain) and its context. The data were obtained in a study of cytomegalovirus exposure and HLA in healthy donors. The PCR ran on 60 Vbeta and 13 Jbeta primers. TCRdb keeps only in-frame clones here, not all; method: immunoSEQ multiplex PCR. The sample has 35,000 to 40,000 clones, roughly 81% seen once; the top ten hold 6.3%. CDR3 length: 15 residues. The V end was cut by 0 bases, the J end by 0 bases, with 8 bases between. The germline V gene has CDR1 SGHDT and CDR2 YYEEEE. This clonotype originated in a young man in good health and CMV-seronegative. V usage is TRBV5-6 and J usage is TRBJ2-3, with D unresolved. Sequenced input: PBMCs. CDR3 DNA sequence: TGTGCCAGCAGCTTGGCTCTAACTAGCACAGATACGCAGTATTTT. This codes for CASSLALTSTDTQYF.